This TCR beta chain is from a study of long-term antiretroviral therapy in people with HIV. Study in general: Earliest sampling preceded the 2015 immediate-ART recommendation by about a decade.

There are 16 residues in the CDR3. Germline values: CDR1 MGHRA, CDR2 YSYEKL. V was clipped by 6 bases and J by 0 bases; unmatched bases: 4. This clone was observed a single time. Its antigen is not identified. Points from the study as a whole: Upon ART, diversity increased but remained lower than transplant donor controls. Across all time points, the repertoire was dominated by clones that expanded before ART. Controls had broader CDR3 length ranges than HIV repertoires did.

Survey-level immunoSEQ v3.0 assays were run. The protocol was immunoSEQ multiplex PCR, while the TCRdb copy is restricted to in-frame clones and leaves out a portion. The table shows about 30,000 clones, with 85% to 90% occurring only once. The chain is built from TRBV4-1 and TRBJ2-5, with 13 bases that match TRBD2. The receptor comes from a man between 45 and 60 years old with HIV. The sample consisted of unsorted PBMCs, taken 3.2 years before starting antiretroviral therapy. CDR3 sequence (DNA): TGCGCCAGCAGAAGGGGGACTAGCGGGAACCAAGAGACCCAGTACTTC. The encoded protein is CASRRGTSGNQETQYF.